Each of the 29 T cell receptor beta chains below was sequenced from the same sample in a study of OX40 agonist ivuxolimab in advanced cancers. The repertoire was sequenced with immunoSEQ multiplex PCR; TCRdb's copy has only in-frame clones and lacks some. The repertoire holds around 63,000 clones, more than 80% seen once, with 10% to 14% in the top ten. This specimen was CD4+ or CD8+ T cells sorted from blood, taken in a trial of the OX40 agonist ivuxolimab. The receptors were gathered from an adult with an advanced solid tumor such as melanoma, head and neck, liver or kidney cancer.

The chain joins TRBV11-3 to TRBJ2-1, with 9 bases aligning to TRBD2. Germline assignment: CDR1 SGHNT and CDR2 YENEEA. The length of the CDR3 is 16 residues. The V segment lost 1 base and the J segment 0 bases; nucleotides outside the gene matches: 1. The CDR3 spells CASSLGGLASYNEQFF. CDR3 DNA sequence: TGTGCCAGCAGCTTAGGGGGACTAGCCTCCTACAATGAGCAGTTCTTC.

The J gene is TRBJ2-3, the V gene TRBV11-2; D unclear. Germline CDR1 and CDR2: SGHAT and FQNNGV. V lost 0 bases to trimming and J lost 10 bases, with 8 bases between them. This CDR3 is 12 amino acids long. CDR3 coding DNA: TGTGCCAGCAGCTTAGAGGTAGAAGCGCAGTATTTT. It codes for CASSLEVEAQYF. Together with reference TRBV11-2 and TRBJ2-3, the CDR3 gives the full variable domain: EAGVAQSPRYKIIEKRQSVAFWCNPISGHATLYWYQQILGQGPKLLIQFQNNGVVDDSQLPKDRFSAERLKGVDSTLKIQPAKLEDSAVYLCASSLEVEAQYFGPGTRLTVL.

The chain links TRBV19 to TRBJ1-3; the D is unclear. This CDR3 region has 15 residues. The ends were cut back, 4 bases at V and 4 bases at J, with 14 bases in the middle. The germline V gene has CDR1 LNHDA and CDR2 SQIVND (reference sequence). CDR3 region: CASSNWESGGNTIYF. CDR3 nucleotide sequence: TGTGCCAGTAGTAACTGGGAATCGGGAGGAAACACCATATATTTT. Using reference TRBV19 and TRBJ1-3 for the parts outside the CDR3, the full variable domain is DGGITQSPKYLFRKEGQNVTLSCEQNLNHDAMYWYRQDPGQGLRLIYYSQIVNDFQKGDIAEGYSVSREKKESFPLTVTSAQKNPTAFYLCASSNWESGGNTIYFGEGSWLTVV.

DNA for the CDR3: TGTGCCAGCAGCCCTACCTCCGATACGCAGTATTTT. It is translated as CASSPTSDTQYF. The V and J genes are TRBV11-2 and TRBJ2-3; no definite D call. Germline V gene lookup returns CDR1 SGHAT and CDR2 FQNNGV. This CDR3 comprises 12 residues. V lost 5 bases and J lost 6, with 9 bases in between.

DNA of the CDR3: TGCGCCAGCAGGCAAGGGACAGACGCCGGGAAACTGTTTTTT. As protein: CASRQGTDAGKLFF. The chain joins TRBV10-2 to TRBJ1-4, with 7 bases aligning to TRBD1. The CDR3 runs 14 residues. Germline V gene data show CDR1 as WSHSY and CDR2 as SAAADI. The junction had 12 bases not matched to a gene; V was cut back by 6 bases and J by 11 bases.

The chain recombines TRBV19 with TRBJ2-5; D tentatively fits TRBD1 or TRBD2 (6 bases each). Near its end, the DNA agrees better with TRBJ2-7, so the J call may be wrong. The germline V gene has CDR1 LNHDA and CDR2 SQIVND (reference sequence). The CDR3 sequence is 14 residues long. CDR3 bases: TGTGCCACTAAAGGGGGTAGCGGCTCCTACGAGCAGTACTTC. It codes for CATKGGSGSYEQYF.

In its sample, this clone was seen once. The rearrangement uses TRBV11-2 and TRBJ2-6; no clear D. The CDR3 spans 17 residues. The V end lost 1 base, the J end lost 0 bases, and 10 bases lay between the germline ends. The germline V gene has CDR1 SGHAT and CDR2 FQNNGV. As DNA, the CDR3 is TGTGCCAGCAGCTTAGTTAGAATGAGCTCTGGGGCCAACGTCCTGACTTTC. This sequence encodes CASSLVRMSSGANVLTF.

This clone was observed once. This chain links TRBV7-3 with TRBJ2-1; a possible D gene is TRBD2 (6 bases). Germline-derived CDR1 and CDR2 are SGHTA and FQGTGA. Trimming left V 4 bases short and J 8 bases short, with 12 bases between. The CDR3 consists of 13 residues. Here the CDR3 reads CASSSAGSDEQFF. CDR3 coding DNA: TGTGCCAGCAGCTCCGCGGGGAGCGATGAGCAGTTCTTC.

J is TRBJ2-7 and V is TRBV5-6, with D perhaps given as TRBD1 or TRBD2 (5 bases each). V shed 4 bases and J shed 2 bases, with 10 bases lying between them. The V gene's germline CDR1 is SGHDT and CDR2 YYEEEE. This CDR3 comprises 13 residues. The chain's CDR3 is CASSPRDAYEQYF. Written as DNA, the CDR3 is TGTGCCAGCAGCCCCCGGGACGCCTACGAGCAGTACTTC. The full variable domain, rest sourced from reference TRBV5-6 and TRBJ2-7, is DAGVTQSPTHLIKTRGQQVTLRCSPKSGHDTVSWYQQALGQGPQFIFQYYEEEERQRGNFPDRFSGHQFPNYSSELNVNALLLGDSALYLCASSPRDAYEQYFGPGTRLTVT.

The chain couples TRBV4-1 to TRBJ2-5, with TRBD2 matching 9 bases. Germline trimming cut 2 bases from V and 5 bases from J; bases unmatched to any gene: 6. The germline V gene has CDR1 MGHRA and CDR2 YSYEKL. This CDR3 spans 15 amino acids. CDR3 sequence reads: CASSQLLAGVETQYF. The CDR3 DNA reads TGCGCCAGCAGCCAACTCTTAGCGGGAGTGGAGACCCAGTACTTC.

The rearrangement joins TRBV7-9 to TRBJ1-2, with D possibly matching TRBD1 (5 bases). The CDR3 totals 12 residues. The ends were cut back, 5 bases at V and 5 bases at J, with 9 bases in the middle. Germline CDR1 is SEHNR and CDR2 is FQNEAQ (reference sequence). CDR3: CASSTDRYGYTF. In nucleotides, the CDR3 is TGTGCCAGCAGCACAGACAGATATGGCTACACCTTC.

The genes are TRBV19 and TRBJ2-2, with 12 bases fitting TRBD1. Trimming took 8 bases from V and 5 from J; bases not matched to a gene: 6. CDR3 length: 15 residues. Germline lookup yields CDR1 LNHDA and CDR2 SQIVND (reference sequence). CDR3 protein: CASRQGQGATGELFF. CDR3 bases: TGTGCCAGTCGACAGGGACAGGGGGCGACCGGGGAGCTGTTTTTT.

CDR3 coding DNA: TGTGCCAGTAGTATAACCCAGGACCCCACCGGGGAGCTGTTTTTT. Translation: CASSITQDPTGELFF. The rearrangement joins TRBV19 to TRBJ2-2; D not resolved. The length of the CDR3 is 15 residues. CDR1 and CDR2 (germline): LNHDA, SQIVND (reference sequence). With 2 bases removed from V and 4 bases from J, the gap between germline ends came to 11 bases.

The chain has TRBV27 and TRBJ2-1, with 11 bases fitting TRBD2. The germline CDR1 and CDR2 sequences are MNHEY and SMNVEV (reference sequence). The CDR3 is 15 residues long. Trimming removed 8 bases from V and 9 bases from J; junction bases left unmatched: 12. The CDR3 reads CASRRYSGRAFEQFF. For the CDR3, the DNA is TGTGCCAGCCGCAGATATAGCGGGAGGGCTTTTGAGCAGTTCTTC.

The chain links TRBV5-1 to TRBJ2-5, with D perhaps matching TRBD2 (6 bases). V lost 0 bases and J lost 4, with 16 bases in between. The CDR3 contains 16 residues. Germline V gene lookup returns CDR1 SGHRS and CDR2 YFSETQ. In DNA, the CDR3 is TGCGCCAGCAGCTTGGCCAGGCAGGGAGGTGGAGAGACCCAGTACTTC. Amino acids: CASSLARQGGGETQYF.

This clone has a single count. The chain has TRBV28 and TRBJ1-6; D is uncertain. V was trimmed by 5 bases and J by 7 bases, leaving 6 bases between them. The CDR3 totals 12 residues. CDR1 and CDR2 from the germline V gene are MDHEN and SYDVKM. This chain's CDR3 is CASSLNNSPLHF. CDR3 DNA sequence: TGTGCCAGCAGTCTAAACAATTCACCCCTCCACTTT.

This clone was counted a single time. The CDR3 region has the DNA TGTGCCAGCAGCGAGGGGTATAGCAATCAGCCCCAGCATTTT. It encodes CASSEGYSNQPQHF. The J gene is TRBJ1-5, the V gene TRBV11-2; maybe TRBD1 (5 bases). There are 14 residues in the CDR3. The germline CDR1 and CDR2 sequences are SGHAT and FQNNGV. Deletions cut 5 bases from V and 0 bases from J, with 8 bases between.

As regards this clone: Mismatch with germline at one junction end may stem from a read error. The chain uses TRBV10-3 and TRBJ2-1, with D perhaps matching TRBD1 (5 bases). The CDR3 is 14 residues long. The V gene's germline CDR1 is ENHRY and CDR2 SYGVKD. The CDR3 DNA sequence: TGTGCCATCACCTCCGACGTTTTGGACAATGGGCAGTTCTTC. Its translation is CAITSDVLDNGQFF.

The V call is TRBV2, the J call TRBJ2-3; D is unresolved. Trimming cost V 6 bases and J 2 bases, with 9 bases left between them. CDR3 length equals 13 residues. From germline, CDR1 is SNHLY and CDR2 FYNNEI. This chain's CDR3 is CASSPENTDTQYF. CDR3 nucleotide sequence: TGTGCCAGCAGCCCAGAGAACACAGATACGCAGTATTTT.

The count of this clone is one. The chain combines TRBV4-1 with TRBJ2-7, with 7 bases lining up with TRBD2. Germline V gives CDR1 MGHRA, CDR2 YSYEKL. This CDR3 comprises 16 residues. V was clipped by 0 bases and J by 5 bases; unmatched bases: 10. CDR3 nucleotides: TGCGCCAGCAGCCAAGATCTAGCGGTGCTCTATAACGAGCAGTACTTC. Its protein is CASSQDLAVLYNEQYF.

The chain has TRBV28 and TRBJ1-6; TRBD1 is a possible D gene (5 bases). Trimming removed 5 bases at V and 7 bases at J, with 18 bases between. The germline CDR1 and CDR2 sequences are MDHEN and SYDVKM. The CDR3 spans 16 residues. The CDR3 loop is CASSGAEGARNSPLHF. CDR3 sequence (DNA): TGTGCCAGCAGTGGAGCCGAAGGGGCGAGAAATTCACCCCTCCACTTT.

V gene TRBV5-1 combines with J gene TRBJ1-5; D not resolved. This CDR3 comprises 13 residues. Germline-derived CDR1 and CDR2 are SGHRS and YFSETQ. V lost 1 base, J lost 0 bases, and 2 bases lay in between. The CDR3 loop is CASSLSSNQPQHF. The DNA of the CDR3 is TGCGCCAGCAGCTTGAGTAGCAATCAGCCCCAGCATTTT.

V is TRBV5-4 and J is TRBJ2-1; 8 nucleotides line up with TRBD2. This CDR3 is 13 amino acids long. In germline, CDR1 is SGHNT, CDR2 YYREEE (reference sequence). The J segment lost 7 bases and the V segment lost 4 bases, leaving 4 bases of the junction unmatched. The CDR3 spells CASSRGGRNEQFF. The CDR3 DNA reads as TGTGCCAGCAGCCGCGGGGGGAGAAATGAGCAGTTCTTC.

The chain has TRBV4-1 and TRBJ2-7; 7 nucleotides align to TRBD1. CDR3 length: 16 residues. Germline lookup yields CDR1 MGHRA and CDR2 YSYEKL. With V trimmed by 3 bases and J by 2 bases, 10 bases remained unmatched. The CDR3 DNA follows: TGCGCCAGCAGCCATGTGGAGCAGGGGGAAACCTACGAGCAGTACTTC. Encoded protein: CASSHVEQGETYEQYF.

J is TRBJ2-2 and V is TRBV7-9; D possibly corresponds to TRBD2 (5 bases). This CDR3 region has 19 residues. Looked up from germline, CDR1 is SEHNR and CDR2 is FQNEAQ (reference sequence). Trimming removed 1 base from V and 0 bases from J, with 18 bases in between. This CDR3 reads CASSLVAGVGSTNTGELFF. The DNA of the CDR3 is TGTGCCAGCAGCTTAGTGGCGGGTGTGGGCAGTACGAACACCGGGGAGCTGTTTTTT. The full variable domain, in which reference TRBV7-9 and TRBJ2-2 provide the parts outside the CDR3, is DTGVSQNPRHKITKRGQNVTFRCDPISEHNRLYWYRQTLGQGPEFLTYFQNEAQLEKSRLLSDRFSAERPKGSFSTLEIQRTEQGDSAMYLCASSLVAGVGSTNTGELFFGEGSRLTVL.

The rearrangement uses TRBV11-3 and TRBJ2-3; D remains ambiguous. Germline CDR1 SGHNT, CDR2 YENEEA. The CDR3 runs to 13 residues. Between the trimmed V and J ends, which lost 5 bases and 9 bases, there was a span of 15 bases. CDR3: CASSVEALSTQYF. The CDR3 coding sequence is TGTGCCAGCAGCGTCGAAGCGCTGAGCACGCAGTATTTT.

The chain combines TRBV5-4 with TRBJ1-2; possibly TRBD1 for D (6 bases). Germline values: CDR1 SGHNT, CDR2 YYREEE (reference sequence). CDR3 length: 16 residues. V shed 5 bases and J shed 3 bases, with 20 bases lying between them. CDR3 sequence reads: CASSPMGTHQYYGYTF. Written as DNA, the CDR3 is TGTGCCAGCAGTCCCATGGGGACACATCAATACTATGGCTACACCTTC. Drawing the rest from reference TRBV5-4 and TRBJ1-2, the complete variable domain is ETGVTQSPTHLIKTRGQQVTLRCSSQSGHNTVSWYQQALGQGPQFIFQYYREEENGRGNFPPRFSGLQFPNYSSELNVNALELDDSALYLCASSPMGTHQYYGYTFGSGTRLTVV.

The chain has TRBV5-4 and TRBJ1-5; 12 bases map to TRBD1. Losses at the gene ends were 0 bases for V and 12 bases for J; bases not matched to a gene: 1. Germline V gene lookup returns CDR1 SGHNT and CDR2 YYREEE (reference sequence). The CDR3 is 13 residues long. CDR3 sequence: CASSLGDRGLQHF. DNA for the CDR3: TGTGCCAGCAGCTTGGGGGACAGGGGGCTCCAGCATTTT.

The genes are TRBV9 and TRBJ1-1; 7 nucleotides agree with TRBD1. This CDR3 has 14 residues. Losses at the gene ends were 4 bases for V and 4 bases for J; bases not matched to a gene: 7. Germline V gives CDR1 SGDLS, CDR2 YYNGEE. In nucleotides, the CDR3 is TGTGCCAGCAGCCCCCGACAGGGAACCACTGAAGCTTTCTTT. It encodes CASSPRQGTTEAFF.